Listed here is a single T cell receptor beta chain. Its target is unknown. This CDR3 contains 13 residues. Trimming took 5 bases from V and 9 from J, leaving 15 bases between them. Germline V lookup: CDR1 SGHRS, CDR2 YFSETQ. These data come from a study of CD8 T cells in Susac syndrome. Healthy donors matched for age and sex were used as controls. The study, taken as a whole, reports: It was acknowledged in the study that the number of individuals who were included in its TCR sequencing and HLA analysis was relatively small.

RNA, at roughly 0.5 to 1 ug, was reverse transcribed with random hexamers. Amplification of TCR beta CDR3 by immunoSEQ multiplex PCR spanned 54 Vbeta and 13 Jbeta. TCRdb ran MiXCR on the immunoSEQ multiplex PCR reads and lists one entry per CDR3 protein. The table records 20,000 to 25,000 distinct CDR3 sequences, 85% to 95% of them present only once. Material: CD8+ T cells from PBMCs. The V gene is TRBV5-1, the J gene TRBJ2-1; D is possibly TRBD2 (5 bases). The clonotype was recovered from a human donor in good health. In DNA form, the CDR3 reads TGCGCCAGCAGTTGGACTGGCCGCGCTGAGCAGTTCTTC. This sequence encodes CASSWTGRAEQFF.